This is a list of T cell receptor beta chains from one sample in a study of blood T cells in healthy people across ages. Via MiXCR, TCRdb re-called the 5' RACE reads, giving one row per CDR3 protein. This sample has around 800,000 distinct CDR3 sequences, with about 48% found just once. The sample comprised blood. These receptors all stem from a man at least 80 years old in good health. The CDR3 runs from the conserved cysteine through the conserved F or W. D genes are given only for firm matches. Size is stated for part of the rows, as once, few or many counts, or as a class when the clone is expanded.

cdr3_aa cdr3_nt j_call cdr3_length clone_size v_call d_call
CSGRWEAKNIQYF TGCAGCGGCCGCTGGGAAGCCAAAAACATTCAGTACTTC TRBJ2-4 13 NA TRBV29-1 NA
CASSPGQGQETQYF TGCGCCAGCAGCCCGGGACAGGGCCAAGAGACCCAGTACTTC TRBJ2-5 14 many TRBV5-1 TRBD1
CASGGNQFQETQYF TGTGCCAGCGGCGGGAACCAGTTCCAAGAGACCCAGTACTTC TRBJ2-5 14 NA TRBV11-1 NA
CSARGDRAEGNTIYF TGCAGTGCTAGAGGCGACAGGGCGGAGGGAAACACCATATATTTT TRBJ1-3 15 NA TRBV20-1 TRBD1
CASGPDSHNEKLFF TGTGCCAGCGGCCCGGACAGTCATAATGAAAAACTGTTTTTT TRBJ1-4 14 NA TRBV6-1 NA
CASSLNRVPAGEQYF TGTGCCAGCAGCTTAAATCGAGTCCCGGCAGGGGAGCAGTACTTC TRBJ2-4 15 NA TRBV7-2 NA
CGARGPGQGYNEQFF TGCGGTGCTAGAGGTCCGGGACAGGGCTACAATGAGCAGTTCTTC TRBJ2-1 15 NA TRBV20-1 TRBD1
CSGVPWGNLLAGSYNEQFF TGCAGCGGCGTCCCCTGGGGGAATCTACTAGCGGGCTCCTACAATGAGCAGTTCTTC TRBJ2-1 19 NA TRBV29-1 TRBD2
CASSPPPGRGQITEAFF TGTGCCAGCAGTCCCCCCCCGGGACGCGGACAAATTACTGAAGCTTTCTTT TRBJ1-1 17 NA TRBV25-1 NA
CATQTGPTQFF TGTGCCACCCAGACAGGGCCGACCCAGTTCTTC TRBJ2-1 11 NA TRBV10-3 TRBD1
CAISATSGNEQFF TGTGCCATCAGTGCCACTAGCGGCAATGAGCAGTTCTTC TRBJ2-1 13 NA TRBV10-3 TRBD2
CASSLSRDEQYF TGTGCCAGCAGTTTATCCAGGGACGAGCAGTACTTC TRBJ2-7 12 few TRBV28 NA
CASSLPKTGTGSCNEQFF TGTGCCAGCAGCTTACCCAAAACAGGGACAGGGTCCTGCAATGAGCAGTTCTTC TRBJ2-1 18 NA TRBV7-2 TRBD1
CASSSRQGGTQYF TGTGCCAGCAGCTCCCGACAGGGCGGTACGCAGTATTTT TRBJ2-3 13 NA TRBV7-3 TRBD1
CASMRSPGEEETQYF TGCGCCAGCATGAGATCCCCCGGGGAAGAAGAGACCCAGTACTTC TRBJ2-5 15 few TRBV5-1 NA
CASSSFYSGSSYEQYF TGTGCCAGCAGTTCATTTTATAGCGGATCCTCCTACGAGCAGTACTTC TRBJ2-7 16 NA TRBV28 NA
CASSIGTGSTEAFF TGTGCCAGCAGCATTGGGACAGGGTCGACTGAAGCTTTCTTT TRBJ1-1 14 NA TRBV7-2 TRBD1
CATSRDGNTGELFF TGTGCCACCAGCAGAGATGGGAACACCGGGGAGCTGTTTTTT TRBJ2-2 14 NA TRBV15 NA
CASSLLAGGSQETQYF TGTGCCAGCAGCCTACTAGCGGGAGGTTCCCAAGAGACCCAGTACTTC TRBJ2-5 16 few TRBV2 TRBD2
CASSLFSTGNSYEQYF TGTGCCAGCAGCTTGTTTTCGACGGGGAACTCCTACGAGCAGTACTTC TRBJ2-7 16 NA TRBV5-4 NA
CTTAQGPNTEAFF TGCACCACCGCCCAGGGACCAAACACTGAAGCTTTCTTT TRBJ1-1 13 NA TRBV20-1 NA
CASSLGPTGAYEQYF TGTGCCAGCAGCTTAGGGCCCACAGGGGCCTACGAGCAGTACTTC TRBJ2-7 15 NA TRBV7-2 TRBD1
CASSLRTGIAGANVLTF TGTGCCAGCAGCCTCAGGACAGGCATCGCTGGGGCCAACGTCCTGACTTTC TRBJ2-6 17 NA TRBV3-1 TRBD1
CASSYSQVQETQYF TGTGCCAGCAGTTACTCCCAGGTCCAAGAGACCCAGTACTTC TRBJ2-5 14 few TRBV6-6 NA
CASSVRGGSQETQYF TGTGCCAGCAGCGTAAGGGGTGGGTCCCAAGAGACCCAGTACTTC TRBJ2-5 15 NA TRBV9 NA
CASSPMGRGLSYNEQYF TGTGCCAGCTCACCTATGGGCCGGGGATTGTCCTACAATGAGCAGTACTTC TRBJ2-7 17 NA TRBV18 NA
CSAKKGGELFF TGCAGTGCGAAAAAGGGCGGGGAGCTGTTTTTT TRBJ2-2 11 NA TRBV20-1 NA
CSVSGRVTNTEAFF TGCAGCGTGTCGGGACGGGTAACTAACACTGAAGCTTTCTTT TRBJ1-1 14 few TRBV29-1 NA
CASSVGASGTAGEQFF TGTGCCAGCAGCGTAGGTGCTAGCGGGACGGCCGGTGAGCAGTTCTTC TRBJ2-1 16 NA TRBV9 TRBD2
CATSDFPDLTNYNEQFF TGTGCCACCAGTGATTTCCCGGACTTGACTAACTACAATGAGCAGTTCTTC TRBJ2-1 17 NA TRBV24-1 NA
CASSRLAGGSYEQYF TGTGCCAGCAGCAGACTAGCGGGAGGCTCCTACGAGCAGTACTTC TRBJ2-7 15 many TRBV6-5 TRBD2
CASRPGLLTSGANVLTF TGTGCCAGTAGGCCGGGACTCTTAACCTCTGGGGCCAACGTCCTGACTTTC TRBJ2-6 17 NA TRBV19 NA
CASSLYPPGLAEGNEQFF TGTGCCAGCAGTCTATATCCCCCGGGACTAGCTGAGGGCAATGAGCAGTTCTTC TRBJ2-1 18 NA TRBV12-3/TRBV12-4 TRBD2
CSARESLAGGYNEQFF TGCAGTGCTAGAGAGAGCCTAGCGGGAGGGTACAATGAGCAGTTCTTC TRBJ2-1 16 NA TRBV20-1 TRBD2
CASSEQDGLNQPQHF TGTGCCAGCAGTGAGCAGGACGGATTAAATCAGCCCCAGCATTTT TRBJ1-5 15 NA TRBV6-1 NA
CASSDLPKTSGRGETQYF TGTGCCAGCAGCGACCTTCCCAAAACTAGCGGGAGAGGAGAGACCCAGTACTTC TRBJ2-5 18 NA TRBV11-1 TRBD2
CSVAAPGTGVEQYF TGCAGCGTTGCCGCCCCCGGGACAGGGGTCGAGCAGTACTTC TRBJ2-7 14 many TRBV29-1 TRBD1
CATSGRDRQTQYF TGTGCCACCAGCGGCAGGGATAGGCAGACCCAGTACTTC TRBJ2-5 13 NA TRBV15 NA
CSARVAEYSYEQYF TGCAGTGCTAGAGTTGCCGAGTACTCCTACGAGCAGTACTTC TRBJ2-7 14 few TRBV20-1 NA
CASSPGWLARNQETQYF TGCGCCAGCAGCCCGGGGTGGCTAGCGCGAAACCAAGAGACCCAGTACTTC TRBJ2-5 17 NA TRBV5-1 NA
CASSQVSSSKDFFYEQYF TGTGCCAGCAGCCAAGTTTCATCAAGCAAGGACTTTTTCTACGAGCAGTACTTC TRBJ2-7 18 few TRBV3-1 NA
CASSGPLRHYEQYF TGTGCCAGCAGCGGGCCGCTGCGGCACTACGAGCAGTACTTC TRBJ2-7 14 few TRBV6-2/TRBV6-3 NA
CASSLEYEQYF TGCGCCAGCAGCTTGGAGTACGAGCAGTACTTC TRBJ2-7 11 many TRBV5-1 NA
CASSMDGWEVNNEQFF TGTGCCAGCAGCATGGACGGTTGGGAGGTAAACAATGAGCAGTTCTTC TRBJ2-1 16 NA TRBV7-9 NA
CASGKLAGPLDEQFF TGTGCCAGCGGTAAGCTAGCGGGCCCCCTCGATGAGCAGTTCTTC TRBJ2-1 15 NA TRBV9 TRBD2
CASSLSPGTGINEQYF TGTGCCAGCAGTTTATCCCCCGGGACAGGGATCAACGAGCAGTACTTC TRBJ2-7 16 NA TRBV27 TRBD1
CASSKDPRATSGRIRSSYEQYF TGTGCCAGCAGCAAAGACCCCCGGGCGACTAGCGGGAGGATCCGTAGCTCCTACGAGCAGTACTTC TRBJ2-7 22 NA TRBV21-1 NA
CASSYFTGTVNTEAFF TGTGCCAGCAGTTACTTTACCGGGACAGTAAACACTGAAGCTTTCTTT TRBJ1-1 16 NA TRBV6-5 TRBD1
CASSYLAGTQETQYF TGTGCCAGCAGTTATCTGGCCGGCACCCAAGAGACCCAGTACTTC TRBJ2-5 15 few TRBV6-5 NA
CSARDREAFF TGCAGTGCTAGAGACCGTGAAGCTTTCTTT TRBJ1-1 10 many TRBV20-1 NA